The source of this TCR beta chain is a study of T cells in Graves' hyperthyroidism and ophthalmopathy. Patients aged 18 to 65 with hyperthyroidism were newly diagnosed, with duration under 2 months. Patients were excluded because of uncontrolled infection, other autoimmune disease, pregnancy or lactation. This sample holds PBMCs from less than 11 ml fresh peripheral blood. Per the germline V gene, CDR1 is SGHTA and CDR2 is FQGNSA. CDR3 length equals 14 residues. Amplified TCR beta CDR3 regions came from RNA transcripts. When the TCR CDR3 underwent first-round RT-PCR, the HTBI primer set was used. TCRdb fed the multiplex PCR reads into MiXCR, producing one record per CDR3 protein. The sample records some 300,000 distinct CDR3 sequences, approximately 13% being singletons. Study observations and caveats: Median prediction lead before ophthalmopathy onset was about 6.7 months with the model.

For this clonotype: Its antigen remains unknown. A much larger clonotype is one base distant, so this may be a read error.

This TCR came from a woman between 40 and 50 years old with Graves' hyperthyroidism. The specimen was blood. J is TRBJ2-3 and V is TRBV7-2; the D gene is possibly TRBD2 (6 bases). The CDR3 nucleotides read TGTGCCGGCAGCGCCTCTAGCGTCACAGATACGCAGTATTTT. It codes for CAGSASSVTDTQYF.